Sequencing of this TCR beta chain was carried out in a study of control samples from healthy donors and cancer patients. The germline V and J ends were trimmed by 8 bases and 4 bases, with 17 bases remaining between them. CDR3 length: 14 residues. Germline V gives CDR1 MDHEN, CDR2 SYDVKM. Clones were sequenced by immunoSEQ multiplex PCR, and TCRdb holds only the in-frame ones, with some missing. The repertoire has 150,000 to 200,000 clones, 80% to 90% of them found once; the top ten carry roughly 5%. Sample: blood. This receptor was obtained from a woman between 25 and 40 years old in good health. V usage is TRBV28 and J usage is TRBJ1-2, with D maybe TRBD1 (6 bases). The chain's CDR3 is CASLLGGQGYGYTF. In DNA, the CDR3 is TGTGCCAGCCTACTCGGGGGCCAGGGCTATGGCTACACCTTC.